The 32 T cell receptor beta chains below all came from one sample that was sequenced in a study of blood T cell repertoires in COVID-19. TCRdb's table, derived via immunoSEQ multiplex PCR, lists solely in-frame clones and lacks some. The top ten clones hold 4% to 5.5% of a sample with under 140,000 clones, 87% of them seen once. Sample: peripheral blood. The receptors shown here come from a human donor in a cohort sampled during active COVID-19.

The chain has TRBV27 and TRBJ2-1; TRBD2 matches 9 bases. Germline assignment: CDR1 MNHEY and CDR2 SMNVEV (reference sequence). With V trimmed by 7 bases and J by 6 bases, 16 bases remained unmatched. The CDR3 has 17 residues. Here the CDR3 reads CASKATPLAGSGNEQFF. In DNA, the CDR3 is TGTGCCAGCAAAGCCACCCCTCTAGCGGGGAGCGGCAATGAGCAGTTCTTC.

The chain employs TRBV6-5 and TRBJ1-2; perhaps TRBD1 as D (5 bases). Germline V gene lookup returns CDR1 MNHEY and CDR2 SVGAGI. The CDR3 spans 14 residues. V shed 4 bases and J shed 4 bases, with 13 bases lying between them. CDR3 protein: CASSFSTDAYGYTF. CDR3 nucleotide sequence: TGTGCCAGCAGTTTCTCGACAGACGCCTATGGCTACACCTTC.

For the CDR3, the DNA is TGTGCCAGCAGCCCCCCGGGTAAGGCTCTTGAAGCTTTCTTT. Translating gives CASSPPGKALEAFF. The chain recombines TRBV7-3 with TRBJ1-1; no firm D call. The germline V and J ends were trimmed by 5 bases and 7 bases, with 17 bases remaining between them. The CDR3 extends over 14 amino acids. Germline CDR1 reads SGHTA; CDR2 reads FQGTGA.

The genes are TRBV20-1 and TRBJ2-1, with D perhaps matching TRBD1 (5 bases). CDR1 is DFQATT, CDR2 SNEGSKA, per germline (reference sequence). The ends were cut back, 6 bases at V and 4 bases at J, with 7 bases in the middle. The CDR3 extends over 11 amino acids. DNA for the CDR3: TGCAGTGCAAACAGGTACAATGAGCAGTTCTTC. It yields the protein CSANRYNEQFF.

J is TRBJ2-7 and V is TRBV28, with 12 bases that match TRBD2. Germline assignment: CDR1 MDHEN and CDR2 SYDVKM. This CDR3 spans 14 amino acids. V gave up 6 bases and J gave up 2 bases; unmatched junction bases: 2. This CDR3 reads CASSLAGGPYEQYF. The CDR3 DNA reads as TGTGCCAGCAGCCTAGCGGGAGGGCCCTACGAGCAGTACTTC.

The chain recombines TRBV15 with TRBJ2-3, with D perhaps matching TRBD2 (5 bases). The CDR3 contains 15 residues. V was clipped by 4 bases and J by 2 bases, with 13 bases between them. Germline V lookup: CDR1 LNHNV, CDR2 YYDKDF (reference sequence). CDR3 loop: CATSIDRGTTDTQYF. The DNA for the CDR3 is TGTGCCACCAGCATCGACCGGGGAACCACAGATACGCAGTATTTT.

The chain recombines TRBV9 with TRBJ1-3, with a weak D call TRBD1 (6 bases). With 2 bases removed from V and 7 bases from J, the gap between germline ends came to 22 bases. CDR1 is SGDLS and CDR2 is YYNGEE in the germline V gene. The CDR3 spans 17 residues. CDR3 in DNA: TGTGCCAGCAGCGTTGGCCCGGGGGGGGCCCATGGGAACACCATATATTTT. This sequence encodes CASSVGPGGAHGNTIYF.

This clone was counted only a few times. J is TRBJ1-6 and V is TRBV3-1 (or the pseudogene TRBV3-2); 9 bases fit TRBD1. The ends lost 4 bases at V and 11 bases at J; junction bases unmatched: 6. This CDR3 is 14 amino acids long. Germline V gives CDR1 LGHDT, CDR2 YNNKEL (reference sequence). In nucleotides, the CDR3 is TGTGCCAGCAGCCTGGGACAGGGAACGGCACCCCTCCACTTT. The encoded protein is CASSLGQGTAPLHF.

V gene TRBV25-1 combines with J gene TRBJ1-2; TRBD1 is a possible D gene (6 bases). V was shortened by 2 bases and J by 7 bases, with 11 bases between the two germline ends. The CDR3 is 13 amino acids. Germline V CDR1 and CDR2: MGHDK, SYGVNS. The CDR3 region is CASSETGLGGYTF. The CDR3 coding sequence is TGTGCCAGCAGTGAAACAGGGTTGGGTGGCTACACCTTC.

The chain couples TRBV19 to TRBJ2-4, with TRBD1 matching over 8 bases. V gave up 3 bases and J gave up 3 bases; unmatched junction bases: 4. This CDR3 has 15 amino acids. The V gene's germline CDR1 is LNHDA and CDR2 SQIVND (reference sequence). The CDR3 DNA reads TGTGCCAGTAGTATGCAGGGGGCGGGCAAAAACATTCAGTACTTC. Translated: CASSMQGAGKNIQYF.

The chain is built from TRBV19 and TRBJ1-5, with TRBD1 as a possible D gene (5 bases). This CDR3 has 15 residues. The V end lost 0 bases, the J end lost 7 bases, and 13 bases lay between the germline ends. The germline V gene has CDR1 LNHDA and CDR2 SQIVND (reference sequence). DNA for the CDR3: TGTGCCAGTAGTATAGATCATAGGGGCGGCCAGCCCCAGCATTTT. Amino acids: CASSIDHRGGQPQHF.

This chain uses TRBV9 with TRBJ2-1; 9 bases map to TRBD2. This CDR3 region has 15 residues. V lost 6 bases, J lost 0 bases, and 4 bases stayed unmatched. CDR1 is SGDLS, CDR2 YYNGEE, per germline. CDR3 bases: TGTGCCAGCACCGAGACTAGCGGCTCCTACAATGAGCAGTTCTTC. Translating gives CASTETSGSYNEQFF.

The genes are TRBV19 and TRBJ1-1; D is perhaps TRBD1 (6 bases). Germline V gene data show CDR1 as LNHDA and CDR2 as SQIVND (reference sequence). V lost 3 bases to trimming and J lost 1 base, with 9 bases between them. The CDR3 consists of 14 residues. Here the CDR3 DNA reads TGTGCCAGTAGTATTAGCAGGGGGAACACTGAAGCTTTCTTT. Translating gives CASSISRGNTEAFF.

The chain combines TRBV5-1 with TRBJ2-2; a possible D gene is TRBD2 (5 bases). Germline V gene lookup returns CDR1 SGHRS and CDR2 YFSETQ. This CDR3 comprises 13 residues. The ends were cut back, 7 bases at V and 2 bases at J, with 9 bases in the middle. The CDR3 is CASGGPNTGELFF. The CDR3 nucleotides read TGCGCCAGCGGAGGACCAAACACCGGGGAGCTGTTTTTT. Filled out from reference TRBV5-1 and TRBJ2-2, the complete variable domain reads KAGVTQTPRYLIKTRGQQVTLSCSPISGHRSVSWYQQTPGQGLQFLFEYFSETQRNKGNFPGRFSGRQFSNSRSEMNVSTLELGDSALYLCASGGPNTGELFFGEGSRLTVL.

The chain carries TRBV9 and TRBJ2-1; D is possibly TRBD2 (5 bases). Germline V gives CDR1 SGDLS, CDR2 YYNGEE. This CDR3 region has 17 residues. Trimming stripped 0 bases from V and 0 bases from J, with 13 bases between. As DNA, the CDR3 is TGTGCCAGCAGCGTAGGAGGGAGCCCGGGCTCCTACAATGAGCAGTTCTTC. It is translated as CASSVGGSPGSYNEQFF.

The rearrangement joins TRBV5-4 to TRBJ2-7; a possible D gene is TRBD1 (5 bases). Germline lookup yields CDR1 SGHNT and CDR2 YYREEE (reference sequence). This CDR3 is built from 12 residues. The V and J ends lost 4 bases and 7 bases respectively, with 12 bases between them. The CDR3 here is CASSGAVGEQYF. The CDR3 DNA sequence: TGTGCCAGCAGCGGGGCCGTCGGTGAGCAGTACTTC.

V gene TRBV24-1 combines with J gene TRBJ2-3; 13 nucleotides match TRBD2. CDR3 length equals 19 residues. V dropped 7 bases and J dropped 1; count of bases not matched to a gene: 13. From germline, CDR1 is KGHDR and CDR2 SFDVKD. The CDR3 DNA reads as TGTGCCACCAGCCCATTCTTCCAAGGACTAGCGGGAGGCACAGATACGCAGTATTTT. This encodes CATSPFFQGLAGGTDTQYF.

The chain's CDR3 is CASKVTGGANTEAFF. CDR3 DNA sequence: TGTGCCAGTAAAGTCACGGGGGGAGCTAACACTGAAGCTTTCTTT. The chain links TRBV19 to TRBJ1-1; a possible D gene is TRBD1 (5 bases). Per the germline V gene, CDR1 is LNHDA and CDR2 is SQIVND (reference sequence). CDR3 length: 15 amino acids. V dropped 7 bases and J dropped 2 bases, with 17 bases sitting between them. Variable domain in full (rest from reference TRBV19 and TRBJ1-1): DGGITQSPKYLFRKEGQNVTLSCEQNLNHDAMYWYRQDPGQGLRLIYYSQIVNDFQKGDIAEGYSVSREKKESFPLTVTSAQKNPTAFYLCASKVTGGANTEAFFGQGTRLTVV.

This clone was counted between two and nine times. The genes are TRBV7-2 and TRBJ1-1; D is unresolved. V gave up 8 bases and J gave up 2 bases, with 12 bases separating them. This CDR3 contains 13 residues. Germline V lookup: CDR1 SGHTA, CDR2 FQGNSA. In DNA, the CDR3 is TGTGCCAGCCGGCAGGAAATAAACACTGAAGCTTTCTTT. Amino acid sequence: CASRQEINTEAFF.

Many counts were recorded for this clone. Other DNA sequences in the same sample also yield this CDR3. This chain uses TRBV6-5 with TRBJ1-6, with 8 bases matching TRBD1. In germline, CDR1 is MNHEY, CDR2 SVGAGI. The V and J ends lost 3 bases and 8 bases, in that order; junction bases with no gene match: 6. This CDR3 spans 15 amino acids. CDR3 bases: TGTGCCAGCAGTTATTCGAACAGGGGGGATTCACCCCTCCACTTT. Translating it yields CASSYSNRGDSPLHF.

The rearrangement uses TRBV6-6 and TRBJ2-7, with TRBD2 matching 10 bases. This CDR3 contains 15 residues. The germline V gene has CDR1 MNHNY and CDR2 SVGAGI (reference sequence). Trimming at V came to 5 bases and at J to 0 bases, leaving 4 bases not matched to a gene. In DNA form, the CDR3 reads TGTGCCAGCAGTGTCCGACTAGCGGGCTCCTACGAGCAGTACTTC. It is translated as CASSVRLAGSYEQYF.

The V call is TRBV5-5, the J call TRBJ2-7, with 14 bases that match TRBD2. J gave up 7 bases and V 0 bases, and 6 bases lay outside the gene matches. Per germline, CDR1 SGHKS and CDR2 YYEKEE (reference sequence). The CDR3 runs to 16 residues. The DNA of the CDR3 is TGTGCCAGCAGCTTGGGGGGGACTAGCGGGAGTCTGGAGCAGTACTTC. Amino acid sequence: CASSLGGTSGSLEQYF.

CDR3 sequence: CASSVGGNEKLFF. CDR3 bases: TGTGCCAGCAGCGTAGGAGGTAATGAAAAACTGTTTTTT. The rearrangement links TRBV9 to TRBJ1-4; D call uncertain. The CDR3 runs 13 residues. Germline values: CDR1 SGDLS, CDR2 YYNGEE. V was shortened by 0 bases and J by 4 bases, with 4 bases between the two germline ends.

CDR3 in amino acids: CASNTGRGGYTF. The CDR3 DNA follows: TGTGCCAGCAACACAGGGCGAGGTGGCTACACCTTC. V gene TRBV6-5 combines with J gene TRBJ1-2, with D possibly TRBD1 on 6 matching bases. V was trimmed by 7 bases and J by 7 bases, leaving 13 bases between them. The CDR3 runs to 12 residues. Germline lookup yields CDR1 MNHEY and CDR2 SVGAGI.

With respect to this clone: One end of the junction does not line up with germline, which may come from a read error. The chain carries TRBV11-3 and TRBJ2-3, with no clear D. This CDR3 comprises 14 residues. The V gene's germline CDR1 is SGHNT and CDR2 YENEEA. The CDR3 loop reads CASSLDRGPYAVHF. The CDR3 DNA sequence: TGTGCCAGCAGCTTAGATCGCGGCCCCTACGCAGTACATTTT.

The rearrangement joins TRBV3-1 (or the pseudogene TRBV3-2) to TRBJ1-2; 7 nucleotides agree with TRBD1. V lost 4 bases, J lost 4 bases, and 6 bases stayed unmatched. The CDR3 contains 14 residues. The germline CDR1 and CDR2 sequences are LGHDT and YNNKEL (reference sequence). CDR3 region: CASSPGTERYGYTF. CDR3 DNA sequence: TGTGCCAGCAGCCCGGGGACAGAACGCTATGGCTACACCTTC.

The gene calls are TRBV30 and TRBJ1-5, with D possibly TRBD1 on 5 matching bases. This CDR3 has 11 residues. Germline loops: CDR1 GTSNPN, CDR2 SVGIG (reference sequence). V was shortened by 5 bases and J by 6 bases, with 8 bases between the two germline ends. This chain's CDR3 is CAWGAGQPQHF. In DNA form, the CDR3 reads TGTGCCTGGGGGGCGGGTCAGCCCCAGCATTTT.

The rearrangement links TRBV6-2 or TRBV6-3 to TRBJ2-2, with D possibly matching TRBD1 (6 bases). CDR1 is MNHEY, CDR2 SVGEGT, per germline. Trimming removed 4 bases from V and 0 bases from J, with 9 bases in between. The CDR3 is 15 amino acids. The CDR3 bases are TGTGCCAGCAGTTCGGACAGTCCGAACACCGGGGAGCTGTTTTTT. Protein: CASSSDSPNTGELFF.

The chain is built from TRBV14 and TRBJ2-1; the D gene is possibly TRBD1 (6 bases). Trimming took 6 bases from V and 0 from J, leaving 15 bases between them. The CDR3 covers 16 residues. Looked up from germline, CDR1 is SGHDN and CDR2 is FVKESK. CDR3 sequence reads: CASSYDTGTSYNEQFF. The CDR3 nucleotides are TGTGCCAGCAGTTACGATACAGGGACCTCCTACAATGAGCAGTTCTTC.

The chain links TRBV11-2 to TRBJ2-7; D remains unclear. The germline V gene encodes CDR1 SGHAT and CDR2 FQNNGV. V lost 5 bases and J lost 3, with 5 bases in between. The CDR3 sequence is 11 residues long. The DNA for the CDR3 is TGTGCCAGCAGCCCAGGCTACGAGCAGTACTTC. It encodes CASSPGYEQYF.

On this clone: The identical CDR3 is also encoded by other nucleotide sequences in the sample. The V and J genes are TRBV10-3 and TRBJ1-4; a weak D match, TRBD1 (6 bases). The CDR3 spans 13 residues. Deletions cut 6 bases from V and 10 bases from J, with 15 bases between. The germline CDR1 and CDR2 sequences are ENHRY and SYGVKD. DNA for the CDR3: TGTGCCATCAGGCCAGGGGCTTCGACAAAACTGTTTTTT. This codes for CAIRPGASTKLFF.

This clone was observed once. V is TRBV6-2 or TRBV6-3 and J is TRBJ2-2; 11 bases line up with TRBD2. This CDR3 comprises 15 residues. Germline V lookup: CDR1 MNHEY, CDR2 SVGEGT. J lost 5 bases, V lost 5 bases, and 4 bases had no gene match. In DNA form, the CDR3 reads TGTGCCAGCAGTAGCCCTAGCGGGAGGACCGGGGAGCTGTTTTTT. This codes for CASSSPSGRTGELFF.